The rows below give T cell receptor beta chains drawn from one sample of a study of shared clonotypes between healthy human individuals. Some clones are missing from TCRdb's copy, which holds only in-frame ones; the method was immunoSEQ multiplex PCR. The table records around 720,000 clones, around 73% of them present only once. Sequenced input: memory CD4+ T cells sorted from blood. The receptors come from a woman aged 25 to 39 in good health. The CDR3 runs from the conserved cysteine through the conserved F or W. D genes are given only for firm matches. Clone size is shown for a subset of rows, as once, few, many or a class of expanded clone.

v_gene	d_gene	j_gene	abundance	CDR3aa	CDR3nt
TRBV28	-	TRBJ1-2	few	CASSLSDRTGRGYTF	TGTGCCAGCAGTTTAAGTGATAGAACAGGACGTGGCTACACCTTC
TRBV7-9	-	TRBJ1-1	-	CASSLETGRNTEAFF	TGTGCCAGCAGCTTAGAGACAGGTAGGAACACTGAAGCTTTCTTT
TRBV29-1	-	TRBJ2-3	once	CSVDNLSQGGSGTDTQYF	TGCAGCGTTGATAATCTCTCACAGGGCGGGAGCGGCACAGATACGCAGTATTTT
TRBV7-6	-	TRBJ1-5	few	CASSPSGGNQPQHF	TGTGCCAGCAGCCCATCAGGGGGCAATCAGCCCCAGCATTTT
TRBV4-2	-	TRBJ2-7	-	CASALGGYEQYF	TGTGCCAGCGCCCTGGGGGGTTACGAGCAGTACTTC
TRBV5-1	-	TRBJ2-5	-	CASSLIPGEETQYF	TGCGCCAGCAGCTTGATCCCAGGTGAAGAGACCCAGTACTTC
TRBV5-1	TRBD1	TRBJ2-7	-	CASSNAQGLHEQYF	TGCGCCAGCAGCAACGCACAGGGGTTGCACGAGCAGTACTTC
TRBV18	TRBD2	TRBJ2-7	-	CASSPLAAGDEQYF	TGTGCCAGCTCACCTCTAGCGGCTGGGGACGAGCAGTACTTC
TRBV7-3	-	TRBJ2-6	-	CASSFTGLYSGANVLTF	TGTGCCAGCAGCTTTACAGGCCTCTACTCTGGGGCCAACGTCCTGACTTTC
TRBV28	-	TRBJ2-7	-	CASTGGGKQYF	TGTGCCAGCACTGGTGGGGGTAAGCAGTACTTC
TRBV7-8	-	TRBJ1-5	-	CASSFGGQPQHF	TGTGCCAGCAGCTTTGGTGGCCAGCCCCAGCATTTT
TRBV7-6	TRBD1	TRBJ1-6	many	CASSLRQGDSPLHF	TGTGCCAGCAGCTTGAGACAGGGGGATTCACCCCTCCACTTT
TRBV14	-	TRBJ1-1	few	CASSQGAVDTEAFF	TGTGCCAGCAGCCAGGGGGCTGTGGACACTGAAGCTTTCTTT
TRBV28	TRBD1	TRBJ1-1	-	CASSLQDRGWAFF	TGTGCCAGCAGTCTACAGGACAGGGGATGGGCTTTCTTT
TRBV5-4	-	TRBJ2-7	-	CASSSDHEQYF	TGTGCCAGCAGCTCCGACCACGAGCAGTACTTC
TRBV11-1	-	TRBJ2-1	-	CASSQGGSLNEQFF	TGTGCCAGCAGCCAAGGGGGTAGTCTTAATGAGCAGTTCTTC
TRBV28	-	TRBJ1-2	-	CASRPAQGGSGYTF	TGTGCCAGCAGACCCGCCCAGGGTGGTTCTGGCTACACCTTC
TRBV30	-	TRBJ2-6	once	CAWSVGGSGANVLTF	TGTGCCTGGAGTGTCGGAGGCTCTGGGGCCAACGTCCTGACTTTC
TRBV7-8	-	TRBJ1-1	-	CASSSYMNTEAFF	TGTGCCAGCAGCTCATACATGAACACTGAAGCTTTCTTT
TRBV28	-	TRBJ2-2	-	CASSPLRAGTTGELFF	TGTGCCAGCAGTCCCCTTAGGGCAGGGACCACCGGGGAGCTGTTTTTT
TRBV2	TRBD2	TRBJ2-7	few	CASTPLTSGIHEQYF	TGTGCCAGCACCCCTTTGACTAGCGGGATCCATGAGCAGTACTTC
TRBV5-1	-	TRBJ2-7	few	CASSGWPSSYEQYF	TGCGCCAGCAGCGGGTGGCCCAGCTCCTACGAGCAGTACTTC
TRBV10-1	TRBD2	TRBJ2-5	-	CASSLAGAGETQYF	TGCGCCAGTTCCCTAGCGGGAGCTGGAGAGACCCAGTACTTC
TRBV10-2	TRBD1	TRBJ2-2	-	CASSTGQGATGELFF	TGCGCCAGCAGTACCGGACAGGGGGCGACCGGGGAGCTGTTTTTT
TRBV19	TRBD2	TRBJ2-6	-	CASSIYGGRADSGANVLTF	TGTGCCAGTAGTATCTACGGCGGGAGGGCCGATTCTGGGGCCAACGTCCTGACTTTC
TRBV5-1	TRBD2	TRBJ2-7	-	CASSLVSGSGEQYF	TGCGCCAGCAGCTTGGTTAGCGGGAGCGGGGAGCAGTACTTC
TRBV9	-	TRBJ2-1	-	CASSARVIGDEQFF	TGTGCCAGCAGCGCCAGGGTTATCGGGGATGAGCAGTTCTTC
TRBV11-2	-	TRBJ2-1	-	CASSSLGGQARRVSEQFF	TGTGCCAGCAGCTCCCTCGGAGGGCAGGCCCGTAGGGTAAGTGAGCAGTTCTTC
TRBV5-1	-	TRBJ2-7	-	CASSWSDGYYEQYF	TGCGCCAGCAGCTGGTCGGACGGATACTACGAGCAGTACTTC
TRBV5-4	-	TRBJ2-7	-	CASSSAGRSSYEQYF	TGTGCCAGCAGCTCAGCGGGTAGGAGCTCCTACGAGCAGTACTTC
TRBV5-1	-	TRBJ1-1	-	CASSFGKIRETEAFF	TGCGCCAGCAGCTTCGGGAAGATCAGGGAGACTGAAGCTTTCTTT
TRBV18	-	TRBJ2-7	few	CASSPKILDSLSYEQYF	TGTGCCAGCTCACCCAAAATCCTTGACAGCCTATCCTACGAGCAGTACTTC
TRBV7-8	-	TRBJ1-3	-	CASSHPSGNTIYF	TGTGCCAGCAGCCACCCCTCTGGAAACACCATATATTTT
TRBV9	-	TRBJ1-2	-	CASSVSGLGDGYTF	TGTGCCAGCAGCGTGTCCGGTTTGGGAGATGGCTACACCTTC
TRBV5-4	TRBD2	TRBJ2-3	-	CASSFASGTTDTQYF	TGTGCCAGCAGCTTCGCTAGCGGGACCACAGATACGCAGTATTTT
TRBV9	-	TRBJ2-3	once	CASSVEHSRVDTQYF	TGTGCCAGCAGCGTAGAACACAGCCGGGTAGATACGCAGTATTTT
TRBV6-6	TRBD1	TRBJ2-3	once	CASSYGQGALADTQYF	TGTGCCAGCAGTTATGGACAGGGGGCATTGGCAGATACGCAGTATTTT
TRBV5-1	-	TRBJ1-2	-	CASSFRGGDRSNYGYTF	TGCGCCAGCAGCTTTCGGGGGGGCGATAGATCGAACTATGGCTACACCTTC
TRBV30	TRBD1	TRBJ1-1	-	CAWSVRRQGAGMNTEAFF	TGTGCCTGGAGTGTACGGAGACAGGGGGCGGGGATGAACACTGAAGCTTTCTTT
TRBV28	TRBD1	TRBJ1-5	-	CASSPGQGNQPQHF	TGTGCCAGCAGTCCGGGACAGGGGAATCAGCCCCAGCATTTT
TRBV27	TRBD1	TRBJ2-7	-	CASSFTGTGPYEQYF	TGTGCCAGCAGTTTCACCGGGACAGGCCCTTACGAGCAGTACTTC
TRBV28	-	TRBJ1-2	-	CASSLTAWAGGGYTF	TGTGCCAGCAGTTTAACGGCATGGGCAGGCGGAGGCTACACCTTC
TRBV5-1	-	TRBJ2-7	-	CASSYRGVLFEQYF	TGCGCCAGCAGCTACCGCGGAGTGCTATTTGAGCAGTACTTC
TRBV7-9	TRBD2	TRBJ2-1	-	CASSLLSSGRRNDQFF	TGTGCCAGCAGCTTGCTGAGTAGCGGGAGGCGCAATGATCAGTTCTTC
TRBV25-1	TRBD2	TRBJ2-4	-	CASSGSGTKNIQYF	TGTGCCAGCAGTGGTAGCGGGACCAAAAACATTCAGTACTTC
TRBV18	-	TRBJ2-2	-	CASSPRDSGNGELFF	TGTGCCAGCTCACCACGGGATTCGGGGAACGGGGAGCTGTTTTTT